Below are 17 T cell receptor beta chains sequenced from a single sample in a study of CD8 T cells in ankylosing spondylitis. TCRdb re-called the 5' RACE reads with MiXCR, one entry per CDR3 protein. The sample holds about 500,000 distinct CDR3 sequences, roughly 13% seen once. Study-wide points: Seemingly characteristic of ankylosing spondylitis blood was a TCR beta motif consisting of 7 or 8 highly homologous variants.

No cognate antigen is known for these TCRs. Sequenced: blood, either unsorted or a sorted T cell fraction (not recorded which). The receptors were sampled from a male donor with ankylosing spondylitis.

The CDR3, as DNA: TGTGCCAGCAGCCGCGGTGGTGGGAGGGGGTACAATGAGCAGTTCTTC. This translates into CASSRGGGRGYNEQFF. The rearrangement uses TRBV3-1 and TRBJ2-1; D perhaps matches TRBD2 (7 bases). The V end was cut by 4 bases, the J end by 4 bases, with 17 bases between. The length of the CDR3 is 16 residues. Per germline, CDR1 LGHDT and CDR2 YNNKEL (reference sequence).

In its sample, this clonotype was seen a few times. The V call is TRBV20-1, the J call TRBJ2-7; D perhaps matches TRBD2 (5 bases). From germline, CDR1 is DFQATT and CDR2 SNEGSKA (reference sequence). The V end was cut by 6 bases, the J end by 1 base, with 16 bases between. The CDR3 runs to 14 residues. The CDR3: CSAQGAPGSYEQYV. The DNA of the CDR3 is TGCAGTGCCCAAGGAGCCCCGGGGTCCTACGAGCAGTACGTC.

This clonotype was detected only a few times. The chain joins TRBV7-2 to TRBJ2-7; 7 bases agree with TRBD1. The germline CDR1 and CDR2 sequences are SGHTA and FQGNSA. Trimming at V came to 6 bases and at J to 0 bases, leaving 8 bases not matched to a gene. The CDR3 loop spans 15 amino acids. CDR3 sequence (DNA): TGTGCCAGCAGTCCGACCCGGGACAGCTCCTACGAGCAGTACTTC. Protein product: CASSPTRDSSYEQYF. Full variable domain (missing parts from reference TRBV7-2 and TRBJ2-7): GAGVSQSPSNKVTEKGKDVELRCDPISGHTALYWYRQSLGQGLEFLIYFQGNSAPDKSGLPSDRFSAERTGGSVSTLTIQRTQQEDSAVYLCASSPTRDSSYEQYFGPGTRLTVT.

The V call is TRBV6-4, the J call TRBJ1-1; D unresolved. Germline V gene sequence: CDR1 MRHNA, CDR2 SNTAGT. This CDR3 comprises 13 residues. V shed 6 bases and J shed 4 bases, with 12 bases lying between them. This CDR3 is CASSQERGTEAFF. As DNA, the CDR3 is TGTGCCAGCAGCCAGGAGAGAGGCACTGAAGCTTTCTTT.

CDR3 DNA sequence: TGTGCCAGCAGCTCGGCTAATATCAATGAGCAGTTCTTC. Protein product: CASSSANINEQFF. The chain links TRBV5-6 to TRBJ2-1; D gene ambiguous. V shed 3 bases and J shed 6 bases, with 10 bases lying between them. The CDR3 sequence is 13 residues long. Germline values: CDR1 SGHDT, CDR2 YYEEEE.

The genes are TRBV12-3 or TRBV12-4 and TRBJ2-7, with 7 bases aligning to TRBD1. V dropped 6 bases and J dropped 1; count of bases not matched to a gene: 3. The CDR3 spans 13 residues. The CDR3 spells CASRRDRSYEQYV. CDR3 DNA: TGTGCCAGCAGAAGGGACAGATCCTACGAGCAGTACGTC.

The gene calls are TRBV11-3 and TRBJ2-1, with 7 bases fitting TRBD2. Trimming cost V 6 bases and J 7 bases; bases outside gene matches: 12. Germline CDR1 is SGHNT and CDR2 is YENEEA. This CDR3 contains 15 residues. In nucleotides, the CDR3 is TGTGCCAGCAGAAGTGGGGCTAGCGGATTTAATGAGCAGTTCTTC. It is translated as CASRSGASGFNEQFF. Full variable domain (outside the CDR3, taken from reference TRBV11-3 and TRBJ2-1): EAGVVQSPRYKIIEKKQPVAFWCNPISGHNTLYWYLQNLGQGPELLIRYENEEAVDDSQLPKDRFSAERLKGVDSTLKIQPAELGDSAVYLCASRSGASGFNEQFFGPGTRLTVL.

In this sample, this clonotype is medium-sized. The chain couples TRBV12-3 or TRBV12-4 to TRBJ2-1; 12 bases are a match to TRBD2. The CDR3 is 16 residues long. V lost 6 bases to trimming and J lost 4 bases; unmatched junction nucleotides: 7. CDR3 nucleotide sequence: TGTGCCAGCAGGCGACTAGCGGGAGAAATTTACAATGAGCAGTTCTTC. Translation gives CASRRLAGEIYNEQFF.

The sample holds a few counts of this clonotype. The chain has TRBV5-1 and TRBJ2-7; perhaps TRBD1 as D (5 bases). Per the germline V gene, CDR1 is SGHRS and CDR2 is YFSETQ. The CDR3 sequence is 15 residues long. V was trimmed by 3 bases and J by 2 bases, leaving 15 bases between them. Here the CDR3 reads CASSYGQGRAYEQYF. CDR3 nucleotides: TGCGCCAGCAGCTACGGACAAGGCCGCGCCTACGAGCAGTACTTC.

The genes are TRBV29-1 and TRBJ1-3; D remains ambiguous. The length of the CDR3 is 12 residues. The germline gives CDR1 SQVTM, CDR2 ANQGSEA. Trimming took 2 bases from V and 4 from J, leaving 6 bases between them. CDR3 nucleotide sequence: TGCAGCGTTGAAAACGAGGGAAACACCATATATTTT. It yields the protein CSVENEGNTIYF. The complete variable domain, with remaining parts taken from reference TRBV29-1 and TRBJ1-3, reads SAVISQKPSRDICQRGTSLTIQCQVDSQVTMMFWYRQQPGQSLTLIATANQGSEATYESGFVIDKFPISRPNLTFSTLTVSNMSPEDSSIYLCSVENEGNTIYFGEGSWLTVV.

This clonotype came up a few times. The rearrangement joins TRBV25-1 to TRBJ2-7; D remains unclear. The germline V gene has CDR1 MGHDK and CDR2 SYGVNS. V lost 1 base to trimming and J lost 6 bases, with 16 bases between them. CDR3 length equals 15 residues. The CDR3 DNA is TGTGCCAGCAGTGAATTTGGCGGATCCTTTGTCGAGCAGTACTTC. Residues: CASSEFGGSFVEQYF.

The chain uses TRBV5-1 and TRBJ2-2, with 9 positions matching TRBD1. Germline assignment: CDR1 SGHRS and CDR2 YFSETQ. V gave up 7 bases and J gave up 6 bases; unmatched junction bases: 10. CDR3 length: 15 residues. CDR3 region: CASSTGTGIPGELFF. CDR3 sequence (DNA): TGCGCCAGCTCGACCGGGACAGGGATACCCGGGGAGCTGTTTTTT.

This clonotype was seen ten or more times. The V and J genes are TRBV20-1 and TRBJ1-1; D not certain. V gave up 1 base and J gave up 11 bases, with 17 bases separating them. This CDR3 region has 13 residues. Germline V gene sequence: CDR1 DFQATT, CDR2 SNEGSKA (reference sequence). CDR3 nucleotides: TGCAGTGCTAGAGTCGGGAATGATCACGCGGCTTTCTTT. Encoded protein: CSARVGNDHAAFF.

This clonotype was seen a few times. V gene TRBV12-3 or TRBV12-4 combines with J gene TRBJ2-5; 8 bases align to TRBD1. CDR3 length equals 18 residues. The junction had 22 bases not matched to a gene; V was cut back by 11 bases and J by 2 bases. CDR3 DNA sequence: TGTGCCCGCTGTTTAAATGTGGGGACAGGTAGCGGACAAGAGACCCAGTACTTC. Translated, it gives CARCLNVGTGSGQETQYF.

This clonotype was detected a few times. The V gene is TRBV6-1, the J gene TRBJ2-1; the match to TRBD2 covers 13 bases. Germline loops: CDR1 MNHNS, CDR2 SASEGT. Losses at the gene ends were 10 bases for V and 1 base for J; bases not matched to a gene: 7. CDR3 length: 16 residues. CDR3 residues: CAILAGGRSSYNEQFF. CDR3 in DNA: TGTGCCATACTAGCGGGAGGGCGAAGTTCCTACAATGAGCAGTTCTTC.

This clonotype was observed a few times. This chain links TRBV7-9 with TRBJ1-4, with D perhaps matching TRBD1 (6 bases). Looked up from germline, CDR1 is SEHNR and CDR2 is FQNEAQ (reference sequence). The CDR3 is made up of 15 amino acids. V was pared by 5 bases and J by 7 bases, with 17 bases between. The CDR3 sequence: CASSRRGGEGEKLFF. CDR3 nucleotides: TGTGCCAGCAGCCGACGGGGGGGCGAGGGTGAAAAACTGTTTTTT.

This sequence joins TRBV7-2 and TRBJ2-5; TRBD1 matches at 9 bases. The V gene end was trimmed by 5 bases and the J gene end by 5 bases; junction bases not matched to a gene: 9. Germline lookup yields CDR1 SGHTA and CDR2 FQGNSA. This CDR3 comprises 15 residues. CDR3 residues: CASSPGTGQDETQYF. As DNA, the CDR3 is TGTGCCAGCAGCCCAGGGACAGGGCAGGACGAGACCCAGTACTTC.